The 6 T cell receptor beta chains given below trace back to one sample, sequenced in a study of radiotherapy plus CTLA-4 blockade in lung cancer. Only in-frame clones appear in the TCRdb table, and some are missing; sequencing was by immunoSEQ multiplex PCR. The sample carries nearly 110,000 clones, more than 75% recorded once. The material sequenced was peripheral blood, taken from a patient treated with radiotherapy plus ipilimumab. The source of these receptors is a human donor with non-small cell lung cancer that progressed on radiotherapy plus ipilimumab. Some clones in this sample may be carry-over from other donors' samples.

The V call is TRBV5-4, the J call TRBJ2-3; tentatively, D is TRBD2 (6 bases). CDR1 and CDR2 (germline): SGHNT, YYREEE (reference sequence). The CDR3 covers 13 residues. V was cut by 4 bases and J by 4 bases, with 10 bases left in between. The CDR3: CASSRGAADTQYF. In nucleotides, the CDR3 is TGTGCCAGCAGCCGCGGGGCCGCAGATACGCAGTATTTT.

The V call is TRBV5-1, the J call TRBJ1-1; possible D gene TRBD1, 5 bases. The V gene's germline CDR1 is SGHRS and CDR2 YFSETQ. The V end lost 0 bases, the J end lost 5 bases, and 14 bases lay between the germline ends. The CDR3 extends over 15 amino acids. CDR3 DNA: TGCGCCAGCAGCTTGGTTGGCAGGGTGGGGACTGAAGCTTTCTTT. It encodes CASSLVGRVGTEAFF.

This CDR3 is CASSTPRTGSMNTEAFF. Here the CDR3 DNA reads TGTGCCAGTAGTACCCCTAGGACAGGGAGCATGAACACTGAAGCTTTCTTT. The chain couples TRBV19 to TRBJ1-1; 8 bases are shared with TRBD1. Germline V gene data show CDR1 as LNHDA and CDR2 as SQIVND (reference sequence). Trimming at V came to 4 bases and at J to 0 bases, leaving 10 bases not matched to a gene. The CDR3 has 17 amino acids.

The chain carries TRBV6-5 and TRBJ1-2; the D gene is possibly TRBD1 (6 bases). V was cut by 6 bases and J by 4 bases, with 12 bases left in between. Germline V lookup: CDR1 MNHEY, CDR2 SVGAGI. This CDR3 is 13 amino acids long. The CDR3 DNA is TGTGCCAGCAGCCAACAGGGCTTCTATGGCTACACCTTC. Translated: CASSQQGFYGYTF.

This rearrangement joins TRBV9 to TRBJ2-3, with TRBD1 matching over 9 bases. After removal of 2 bases from V and 4 bases from J, the junction contained 8 bases not matched to a gene. Germline assignment: CDR1 SGDLS and CDR2 YYNGEE. The CDR3 contains 16 residues. Here the CDR3 DNA reads TGTGCCAGCAGCGTTGGAATGGGACAGGGATCAGATACGCAGTATTTT. This encodes CASSVGMGQGSDTQYF.

The chain carries TRBV7-8 and TRBJ1-5, with 7 bases fitting TRBD1. The CDR3 is 16 residues long. Germline lookup yields CDR1 SGHVS and CDR2 FQNEAQ. V was clipped by 1 base and J by 3 bases; unmatched bases: 6. This CDR3 is CASSLVYRGSNQPQHF. CDR3 sequence (DNA): TGTGCCAGCAGCTTAGTCTACAGGGGATCCAATCAGCCCCAGCATTTT.